The clone carrying this T cell receptor (beta chain) was recorded at least ten times. The antigen remains undetermined. Sample time point: healthy volunteer bleed at 2 weeks. The authors extracted total RNA from unfractionated whole blood. V dropped 0 bases and J dropped 6; count of bases not matched to a gene: 2. Germline V gene lookup returns CDR1 LGHDT and CDR2 YNNKEL (reference sequence). The CDR3 is 16 amino acids. This sample was taken from a study of human T cells and chemical hapten exposure. Study-wide background: Variability of per-sample TCR yields stemmed mainly from small differences in pooled library volume. General observations from the study: High-frequency TCRs, those above 1 in 1000, stayed the same after DPC sensitization.

Each cDNA molecule in the library carried unique molecular identifiers. Original processing methods: Per sample, the median was approximately 96,000 TCRs, with values from about 24,000 to 680,000. TCRdb processed the RACE reads anew with MiXCR; each CDR3 protein has one entry. The V and J calls reflect TCRdb's pipeline rather than the authors' work. The data hold about 130,000 distinct CDR3 sequences, with roughly 9.5% observed a single time. Sequencing was carried out using whole blood. The genes are TRBV3-1 and TRBJ2-2, with TRBD2 identical over 12 bases. The receptor's source is a male donor in good health. Some clones in this sample may be carry-over from other donors' samples. The CDR3 DNA reads as TGTGCCAGCAGCCAAGAGAGACTAGCGGGGGCCGGGGAGCTGTTTTTT. This sequence encodes CASSQERLAGAGELFF.